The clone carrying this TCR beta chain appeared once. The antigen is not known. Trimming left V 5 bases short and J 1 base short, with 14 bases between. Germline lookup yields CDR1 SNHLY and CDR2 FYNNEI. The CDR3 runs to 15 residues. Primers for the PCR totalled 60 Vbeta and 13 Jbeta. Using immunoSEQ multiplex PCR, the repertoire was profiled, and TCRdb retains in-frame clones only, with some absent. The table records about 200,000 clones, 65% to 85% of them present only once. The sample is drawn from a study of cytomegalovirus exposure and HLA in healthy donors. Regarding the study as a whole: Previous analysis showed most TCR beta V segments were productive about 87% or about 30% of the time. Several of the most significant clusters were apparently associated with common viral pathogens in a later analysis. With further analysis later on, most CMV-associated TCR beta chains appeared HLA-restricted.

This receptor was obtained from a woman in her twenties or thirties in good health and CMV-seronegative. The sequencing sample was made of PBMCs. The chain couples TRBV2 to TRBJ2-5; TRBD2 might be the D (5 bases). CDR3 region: CASSTIRGGQETQYF. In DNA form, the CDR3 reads TGTGCCAGCAGTACAATCCGAGGAGGCCAAGAGACCCAGTACTTC.